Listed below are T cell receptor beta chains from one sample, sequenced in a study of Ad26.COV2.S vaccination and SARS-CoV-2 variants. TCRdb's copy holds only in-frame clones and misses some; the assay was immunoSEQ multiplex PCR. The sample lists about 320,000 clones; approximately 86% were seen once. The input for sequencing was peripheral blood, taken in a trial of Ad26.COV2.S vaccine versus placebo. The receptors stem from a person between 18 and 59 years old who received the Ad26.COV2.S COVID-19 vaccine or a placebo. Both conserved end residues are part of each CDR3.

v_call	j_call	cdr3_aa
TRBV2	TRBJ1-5	CASSRTGYQHF
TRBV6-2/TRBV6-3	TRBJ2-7	CASSYAGQGVRIYEQYF
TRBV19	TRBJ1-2	CASSLGDSRNYGYTF
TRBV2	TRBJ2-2	CASSEEGSNTGELFF
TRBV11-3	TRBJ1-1	CASSLGDRTEAFF
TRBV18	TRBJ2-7	CASSPLQGYEQYF
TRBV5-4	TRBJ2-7	CASSLALGGGAYEQYF
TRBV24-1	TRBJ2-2	CATSDSRGGSNTGELFF
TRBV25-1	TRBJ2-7	CASTDGREQYF
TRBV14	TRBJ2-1	CASSGYWYEQFF
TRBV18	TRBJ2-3	CASSPLGQPSTDTQYF
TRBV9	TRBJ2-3	CASSPSGQELDTQYF
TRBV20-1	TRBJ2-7	CSAETGDRQYF
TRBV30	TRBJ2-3	CAWSVRRAGGQWLDTQYF
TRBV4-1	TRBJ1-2	CASSQPDRTLYGYTF
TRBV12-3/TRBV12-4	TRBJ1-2	CASSLGDSYGYTF
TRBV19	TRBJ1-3	CASSTGRTDTIYF
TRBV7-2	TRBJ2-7	CASSPDKAEQYF
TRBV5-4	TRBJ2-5	CASSTWTGETQYF
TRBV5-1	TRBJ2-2	CASRPRGYTGELFF
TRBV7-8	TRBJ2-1	CASSLRGGRPRGNEQFF
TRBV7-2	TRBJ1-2	CASSSQQGKFYGYTF
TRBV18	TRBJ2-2	CASSLPQGAGELFF
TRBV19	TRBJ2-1	CASSIGTGYRNEQFF
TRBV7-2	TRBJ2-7	CASSLVSGTGEQYF
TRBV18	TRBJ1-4	CASSPGRNEKLFF
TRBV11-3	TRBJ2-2	CASSSLIPGELFF
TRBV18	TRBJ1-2	CASSKGQDYGYTF
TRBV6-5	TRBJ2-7	CASSSLGVGSYEQYF
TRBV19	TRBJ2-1	CATKSRDEQFF
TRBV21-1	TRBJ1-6	CASSKERSVRNSPLHF
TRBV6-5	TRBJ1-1	CASSYSGGGRTEAFF
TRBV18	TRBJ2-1	CASSPPSRAYNEQFF
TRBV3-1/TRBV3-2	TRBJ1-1	CASSQVGRMNTEAFF
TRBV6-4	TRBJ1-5	CASSHTGAYSNQPQHF
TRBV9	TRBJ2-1	CASSGRGRGNEQFF
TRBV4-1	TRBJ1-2	CASANLTRNYGYTF
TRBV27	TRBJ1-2	CASSSDRAEGYTF
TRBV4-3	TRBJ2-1	CASSQEDYNEQFF
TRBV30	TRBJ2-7	CAWSMDSYEQYF
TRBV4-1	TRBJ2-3	CASSQAAGTAEVDTQYF
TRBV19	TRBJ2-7	CASSIIGDDEQYF
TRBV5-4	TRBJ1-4	CASSFGTGSEKLFF
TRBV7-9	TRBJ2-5	CASSSGTGLETQYF
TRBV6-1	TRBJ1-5	CASSAPRTGGSNQPQHF
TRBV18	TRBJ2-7	CASSPLRAVLYEQYF
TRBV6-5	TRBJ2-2	CASSPDGANTGELFF
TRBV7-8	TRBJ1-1	CASSPRESGGAFF
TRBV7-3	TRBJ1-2	CASSLGVGANYGYTF
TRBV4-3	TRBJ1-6	CASSQDVQGQGNSPLHF
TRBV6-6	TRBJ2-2	CASSPGTGGTGELFF
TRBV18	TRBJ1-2	CASSTGTGLSEDGYTF